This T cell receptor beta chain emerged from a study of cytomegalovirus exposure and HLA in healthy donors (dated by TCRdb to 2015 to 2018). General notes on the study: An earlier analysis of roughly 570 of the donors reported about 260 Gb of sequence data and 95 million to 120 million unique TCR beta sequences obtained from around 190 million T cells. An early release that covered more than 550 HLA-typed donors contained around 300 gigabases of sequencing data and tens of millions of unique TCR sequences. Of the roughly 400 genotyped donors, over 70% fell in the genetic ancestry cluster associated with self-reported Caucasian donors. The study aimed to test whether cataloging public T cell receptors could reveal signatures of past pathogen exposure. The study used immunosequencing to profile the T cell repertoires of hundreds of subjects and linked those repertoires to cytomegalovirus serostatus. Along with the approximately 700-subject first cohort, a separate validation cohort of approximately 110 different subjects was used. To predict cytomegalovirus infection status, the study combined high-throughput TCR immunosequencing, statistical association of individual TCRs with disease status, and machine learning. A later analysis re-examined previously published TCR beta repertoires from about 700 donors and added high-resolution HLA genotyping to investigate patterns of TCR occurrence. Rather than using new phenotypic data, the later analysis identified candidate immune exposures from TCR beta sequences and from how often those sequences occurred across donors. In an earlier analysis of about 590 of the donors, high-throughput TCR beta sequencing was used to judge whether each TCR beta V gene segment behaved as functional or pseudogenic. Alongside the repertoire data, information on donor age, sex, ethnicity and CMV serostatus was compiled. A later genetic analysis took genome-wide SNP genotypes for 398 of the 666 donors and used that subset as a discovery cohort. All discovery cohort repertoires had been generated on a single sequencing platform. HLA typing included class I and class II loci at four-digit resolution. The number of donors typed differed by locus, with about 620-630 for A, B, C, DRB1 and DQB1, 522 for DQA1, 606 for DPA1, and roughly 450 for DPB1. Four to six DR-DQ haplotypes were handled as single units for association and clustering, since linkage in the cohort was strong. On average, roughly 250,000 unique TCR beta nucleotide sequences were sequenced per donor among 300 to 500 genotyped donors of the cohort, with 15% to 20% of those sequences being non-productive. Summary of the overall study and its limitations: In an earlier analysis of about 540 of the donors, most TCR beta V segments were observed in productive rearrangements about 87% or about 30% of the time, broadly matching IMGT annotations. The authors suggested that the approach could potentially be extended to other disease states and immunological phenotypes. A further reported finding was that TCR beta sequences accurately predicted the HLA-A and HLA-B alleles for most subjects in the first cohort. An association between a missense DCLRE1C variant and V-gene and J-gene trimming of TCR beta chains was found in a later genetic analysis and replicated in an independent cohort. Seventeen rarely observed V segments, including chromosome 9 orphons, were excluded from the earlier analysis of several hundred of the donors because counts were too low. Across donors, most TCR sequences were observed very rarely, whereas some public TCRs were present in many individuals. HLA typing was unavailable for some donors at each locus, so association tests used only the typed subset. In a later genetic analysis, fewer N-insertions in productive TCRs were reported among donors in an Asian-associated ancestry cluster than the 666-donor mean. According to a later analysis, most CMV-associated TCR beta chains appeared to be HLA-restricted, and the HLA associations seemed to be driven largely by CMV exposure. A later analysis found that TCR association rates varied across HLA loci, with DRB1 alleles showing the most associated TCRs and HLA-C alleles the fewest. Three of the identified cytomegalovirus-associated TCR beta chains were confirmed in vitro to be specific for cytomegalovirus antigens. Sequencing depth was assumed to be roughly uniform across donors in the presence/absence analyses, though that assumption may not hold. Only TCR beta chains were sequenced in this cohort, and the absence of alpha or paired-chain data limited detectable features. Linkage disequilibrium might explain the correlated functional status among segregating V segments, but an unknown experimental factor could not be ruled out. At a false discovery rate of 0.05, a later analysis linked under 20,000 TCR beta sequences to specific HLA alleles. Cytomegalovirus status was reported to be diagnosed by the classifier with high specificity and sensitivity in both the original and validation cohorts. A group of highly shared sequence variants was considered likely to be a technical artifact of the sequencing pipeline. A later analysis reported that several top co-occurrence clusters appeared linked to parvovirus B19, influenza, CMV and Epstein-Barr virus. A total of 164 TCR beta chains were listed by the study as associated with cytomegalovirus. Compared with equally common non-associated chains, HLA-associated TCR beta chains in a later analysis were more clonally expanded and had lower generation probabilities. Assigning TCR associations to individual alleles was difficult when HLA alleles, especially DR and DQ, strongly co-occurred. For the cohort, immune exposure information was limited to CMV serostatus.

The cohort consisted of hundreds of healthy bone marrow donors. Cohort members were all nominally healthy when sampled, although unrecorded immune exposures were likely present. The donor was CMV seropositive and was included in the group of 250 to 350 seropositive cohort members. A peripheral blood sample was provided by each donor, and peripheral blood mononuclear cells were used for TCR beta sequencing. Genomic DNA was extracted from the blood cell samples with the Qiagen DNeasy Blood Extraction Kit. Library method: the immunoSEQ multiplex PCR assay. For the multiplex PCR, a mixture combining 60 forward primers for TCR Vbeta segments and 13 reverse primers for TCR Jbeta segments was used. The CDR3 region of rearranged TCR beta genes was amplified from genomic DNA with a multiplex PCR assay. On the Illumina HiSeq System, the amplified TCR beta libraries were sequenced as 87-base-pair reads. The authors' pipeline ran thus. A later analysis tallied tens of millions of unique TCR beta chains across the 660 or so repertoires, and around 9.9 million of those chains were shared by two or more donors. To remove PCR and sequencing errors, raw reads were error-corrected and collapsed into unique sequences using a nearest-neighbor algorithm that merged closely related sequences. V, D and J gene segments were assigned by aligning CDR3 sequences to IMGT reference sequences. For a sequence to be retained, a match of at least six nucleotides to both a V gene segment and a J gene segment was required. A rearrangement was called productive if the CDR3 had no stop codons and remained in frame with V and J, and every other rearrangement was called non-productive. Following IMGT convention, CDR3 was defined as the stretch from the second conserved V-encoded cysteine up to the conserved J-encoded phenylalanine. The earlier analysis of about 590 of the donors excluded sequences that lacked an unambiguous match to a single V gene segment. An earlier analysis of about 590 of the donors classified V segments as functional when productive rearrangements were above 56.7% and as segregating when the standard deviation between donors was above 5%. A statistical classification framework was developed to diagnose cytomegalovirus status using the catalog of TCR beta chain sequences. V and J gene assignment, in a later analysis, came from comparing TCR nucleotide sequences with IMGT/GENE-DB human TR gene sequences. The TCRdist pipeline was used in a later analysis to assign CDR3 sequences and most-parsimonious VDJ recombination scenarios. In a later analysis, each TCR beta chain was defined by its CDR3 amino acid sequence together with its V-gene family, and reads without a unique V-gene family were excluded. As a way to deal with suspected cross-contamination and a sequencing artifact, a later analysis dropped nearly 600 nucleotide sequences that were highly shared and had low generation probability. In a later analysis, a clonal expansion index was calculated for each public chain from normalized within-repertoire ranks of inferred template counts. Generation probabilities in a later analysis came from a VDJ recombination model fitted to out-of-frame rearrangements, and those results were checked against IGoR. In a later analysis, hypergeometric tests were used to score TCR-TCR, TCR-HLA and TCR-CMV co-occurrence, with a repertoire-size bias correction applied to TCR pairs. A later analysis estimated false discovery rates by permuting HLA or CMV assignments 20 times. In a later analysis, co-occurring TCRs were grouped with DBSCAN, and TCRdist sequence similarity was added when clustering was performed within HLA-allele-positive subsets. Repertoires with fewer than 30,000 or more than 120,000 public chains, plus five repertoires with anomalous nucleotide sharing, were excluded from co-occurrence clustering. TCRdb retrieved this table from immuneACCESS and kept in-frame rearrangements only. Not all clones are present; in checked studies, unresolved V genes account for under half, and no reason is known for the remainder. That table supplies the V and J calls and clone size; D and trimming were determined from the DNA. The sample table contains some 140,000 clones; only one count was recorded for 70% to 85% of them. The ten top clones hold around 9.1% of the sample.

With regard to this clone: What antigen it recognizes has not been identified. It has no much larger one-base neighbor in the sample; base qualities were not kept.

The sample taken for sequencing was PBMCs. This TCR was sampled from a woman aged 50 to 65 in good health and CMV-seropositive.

The nucleotide sequence reads TGTGCCAGCAGTGAAACTAGCGGGGGGCCGGATACGCAGTATTTT. This is translated as CASSETSGGPDTQYF. The chain links TRBV6-1 with TRBJ2-3; 12 nucleotides in the junction match TRBD2. The germline V gene supplies CDR1 MNHNS and CDR2 SASEGT. From cysteine to phenylalanine, the CDR3 is 15 amino acids long. Just the 45-base CDR3 DNA is kept, in frame starting at base 1. At the junction V is shortened by 2 bases and J by 6 bases; bases outside the gene matches: 3.